This T cell receptor (beta chain) derives from a study of cytomegalovirus exposure and HLA in healthy donors. This CDR3 region has 13 residues. The trim removed 4 bases at V and 4 bases at J, leaving 3 bases unmatched. Germline V gene lookup returns CDR1 SGHDT and CDR2 YYEEEE. The PCR ran on 60 Vbeta and 13 Jbeta primers. Assay: immunoSEQ multiplex PCR; the TCRdb copy retains only in-frame clones and omits some. The specimen's table records 170,000 or so clones. The rearrangement links TRBV5-6 to TRBJ2-5; TRBD1 agrees at 8 bases. The sequenced sample was PBMCs. The receptor was isolated from a man aged 25 to 40 in good health and CMV-seronegative. The CDR3 bases are TGTGCCAGCAGCACGGACAGGGCAGAGACCCAGTACTTC. Amino acids: CASSTDRAETQYF.